A selection of T cell receptor beta chains follows, all from one sample in a study of T cell repertoires in cytomegalovirus infection. Their cognate antigens are unknown. TCRdb re-called the reads through MiXCR, storing one row per CDR3 protein. This table has 70,000 to 85,000 distinct CDR3 sequences, around 40% appearing once. The source material was CD8+ T cells from cultured PBMCs, sampled from culture after CMV antigen stimulation. The source is a human donor in good health (CMV status not recorded). Some clones in this sample may be carry-over from other donors' samples. Both conserved end residues are part of each CDR3. Each record gives: V gene, D gene, J gene, clone size, CDR3 protein. A D gene is named only where the DNA matches it firmly. The size of a clone is reported for some rows only, either as once, few or many, or as a class for expanded clones.

TRBV9	TRBD1	TRBJ2-5	NA	CASSVVGRGKETQYF
TRBV7-6	TRBD2	TRBJ2-3	NA	CASDNWGTSGGPWSTDTQYF
TRBV4-1	NA	TRBJ2-3	NA	CASSLSFADVYDTQYF
TRBV7-6	TRBD1	TRBJ2-1	few	CASSQTGSSYNEQFF
TRBV12-3/TRBV12-4	TRBD2	TRBJ2-7	NA	CASSLALSGSGPTYEQYF
TRBV28	NA	TRBJ2-1	once	CASSGTLYNEQFF
TRBV12-3/TRBV12-4	NA	TRBJ2-7	NA	CASSQSRETYEQYF
TRBV5-5	NA	TRBJ1-5	once	CASSLDNNQPQHF
TRBV7-6	NA	TRBJ2-3	NA	CASSLTGDFTDTQYF
TRBV5-4	NA	TRBJ1-1	once	CASSGPGERTEAFF
TRBV6-6	NA	TRBJ2-4	few	CASSRVPLAKNIQYF
TRBV15	NA	TRBJ2-7	NA	CATSLYRAYEQYF
TRBV7-3	NA	TRBJ1-1	few	CASRLTVNTEAFF
TRBV11-2	TRBD2	TRBJ2-1	NA	CASSPFPAGTYNEQFF
TRBV7-6	NA	TRBJ2-3	NA	CASSQGPGRSTDTQYF
TRBV6-2/TRBV6-3	NA	TRBJ2-3	NA	CASSYPETPSTDTQYF
TRBV13	TRBD2	TRBJ2-3	NA	CASSLRSSGVRATDTQYF
TRBV7-6	TRBD2	TRBJ2-1	few	CASSSGTSVYNEQFF
TRBV6-2/TRBV6-3	TRBD2	TRBJ2-1	few	CASSYSGLVIEQFF
TRBV28	TRBD1	TRBJ1-5	NA	CASSTDRGYQPQHF
TRBV7-8	TRBD1	TRBJ2-1	NA	CATHPPDRGLDNEQFF
TRBV2	NA	TRBJ2-7	NA	CASSSTQGFEQYF
TRBV27	NA	TRBJ1-1	once	CASSPVWGVNTEAFF
TRBV12-5	NA	TRBJ2-2	NA	CASGLQVGDTGELFF
TRBV7-9	NA	TRBJ2-7	once	CASSLVGRGAWEQYF
TRBV15	NA	TRBJ2-5	few	CATSRVGEGEVTQYF
TRBV7-2	TRBD1	TRBJ1-2	few	CASNYLRGQKTYGYTF
TRBV19	NA	TRBJ1-5	NA	CASSPRDGRNQPQHF
TRBV7-6	TRBD2	TRBJ2-5	NA	CASSLGGGLEETQYF
TRBV18	NA	TRBJ1-2	NA	CASSGASNYGYTF
TRBV7-2	NA	TRBJ1-1	many	CASSPDRSNTEAFF
TRBV27	NA	TRBJ1-5	few	CASSLLGQGYQPQHF
TRBV6-6	NA	TRBJ1-5	few	CASSYSTRFNQPQHF
TRBV5-1	NA	TRBJ1-2	few	CASSREWGSHSYGYTF
TRBV7-2	NA	TRBJ1-2	NA	CASSLEGTYLSGYTF
TRBV12-3/TRBV12-4	TRBD1	TRBJ2-4	few	CASSFGGQGASIQYF
TRBV6-2/TRBV6-3	NA	TRBJ2-2	few	CASSYSGGELFF
TRBV7-2	TRBD2	TRBJ2-1	few	CASSLIAGDHDEQFF
TRBV14	NA	TRBJ1-1	NA	CASSQLQGAYTEAFF
TRBV12-3/TRBV12-4	NA	TRBJ1-2	NA	CASSRGGYGYTF
TRBV27	NA	TRBJ2-3	NA	CASSPDRGPDTQYF
TRBV7-2	TRBD2	TRBJ2-1	NA	CASSLAASGGAIIYNEQFF
TRBV7-6	TRBD1	TRBJ2-7	NA	CASSLEGQGEPYEQYF
TRBV12-3/TRBV12-4	NA	TRBJ2-5	few	CASTDGGETQYF
TRBV5-3	TRBD2	TRBJ2-3	NA	CASSFLGGSDTQYF
TRBV7-6	TRBD1	TRBJ1-1	NA	CASSLEPIQGARDTEAFF
TRBV19	NA	TRBJ1-1	few	CASSQTRESLLGGNTEAFF
TRBV7-2	NA	TRBJ2-3	few	CASSKRGGITDTQYF
TRBV7-4	NA	TRBJ1-5	few	CASRGDSNQPQHF
TRBV15	TRBD1	TRBJ2-3	NA	CATSRGETGTGGFTDTQYF
TRBV29-1	TRBD2	TRBJ2-1	NA	CSSRLAGNNEQFF
TRBV6-5	TRBD1	TRBJ1-6	NA	CASRPGTGGNSPLHF
TRBV29-1	NA	TRBJ1-2	NA	CSVPGAGFDYGYTF